The next 12 T cell receptor beta chains were all read from a single sample in a study of blood T cell repertoires in COVID-19. Produced via immunoSEQ multiplex PCR; TCRdb's table is partial and in-frame only. Of 400,000 to 450,000 clones in the sample, 75% to 90% are singletons; the top ten hold around 1.4%. Sequencing was done on a sample of peripheral blood. These receptors came from a woman between 25 and 40 years old with active or convalescent COVID-19.

This rearrangement joins TRBV9 to TRBJ2-2, with 7 bases that match TRBD2. Germline V gives CDR1 SGDLS, CDR2 YYNGEE. The CDR3 totals 15 residues. The V gene end was trimmed by 4 bases and the J gene end by 4 bases; junction bases not matched to a gene: 7. As DNA, the CDR3 is TGTGCCAGCAGCTTCCGGGACTACACCACCGGGGAGCTGTTTTTT. The encoded protein is CASSFRDYTTGELFF.

V gene TRBV3-1 (or the pseudogene TRBV3-2) combines with J gene TRBJ2-5; TRBD2 matches at 11 bases. Germline CDR1 is LGHDT and CDR2 is YNNKEL (reference sequence). V was pared by 4 bases and J by 5 bases, with 6 bases of the junction left unmatched. The CDR3 extends over 15 amino acids. The CDR3 region has the DNA TGTGCCAGCAGCCCCGTAGCGGGGGGGGCGGAGACCCAGTACTTC. Its translation is CASSPVAGGAETQYF.

The chain couples TRBV11-1 to TRBJ2-5; 9 bases align to TRBD1. J gave up 5 bases and V 4 bases, and 8 bases lay outside the gene matches. The V gene's germline CDR1 is SGHAT and CDR2 FQDESV (reference sequence). The CDR3 runs to 15 residues. DNA for the CDR3: TGTGCCAGCAGCTGGGGGACAGGGAGGGAGGAGACCCAGTACTTC. This codes for CASSWGTGREETQYF.

The J gene is TRBJ1-5, the V gene TRBV11-2; 12 positions agree with TRBD1. Losses at the gene ends were 6 bases for V and 4 bases for J; bases not matched to a gene: 4. The CDR3 totals 15 residues. The germline V gene encodes CDR1 SGHAT and CDR2 FQNNGV. CDR3 protein: CASRAGQGANQPQHF. As DNA, the CDR3 is TGTGCCAGCAGGGCGGGACAGGGGGCTAATCAGCCCCAGCATTTT.

The CDR3 bases are TGCGCCAGCAGCCCCAATCAGGCGGGAGGTGGCACTGAAGCTTTCTTT. Protein sequence: CASSPNQAGGGTEAFF. The chain carries TRBV5-1 and TRBJ1-1; D gene ambiguous. The CDR3 covers 16 residues. The germline V gene encodes CDR1 SGHRS and CDR2 YFSETQ. V was pared by 4 bases and J by 4 bases, with 20 bases between. Combining the CDR3 with reference TRBV5-1 and TRBJ1-1 gives the whole variable domain KAGVTQTPRYLIKTRGQQVTLSCSPISGHRSVSWYQQTPGQGLQFLFEYFSETQRNKGNFPGRFSGRQFSNSRSEMNVSTLELGDSALYLCASSPNQAGGGTEAFFGQGTRLTVV.

The gene calls are TRBV28 and TRBJ2-7, with 7 nucleotides matching TRBD1. Germline V gene data show CDR1 as MDHEN and CDR2 as SYDVKM. CDR3 length: 17 amino acids. Losses at the gene ends were 2 bases for V and 5 bases for J; bases not matched to a gene: 15. The CDR3 spells CASSLSPRTGVTHEQYF. The CDR3 DNA sequence: TGTGCCAGCAGTTTAAGCCCCCGGACAGGAGTAACCCACGAGCAGTACTTC.

V and J are TRBV5-4 and TRBJ2-5, with TRBD2 identical over 9 bases. Trimming cost V 0 bases and J 9 bases; bases outside gene matches: 12. The CDR3 runs 16 residues. Germline CDR1 and CDR2: SGHNT and YYREEE (reference sequence). CDR3: CASSLEGSGGYRAQYF. The CDR3 bases are TGTGCCAGCAGCTTGGAGGGCAGCGGGGGGTATAGGGCCCAGTACTTC.

The chain links TRBV27 to TRBJ2-3; 10 bases are a match to TRBD2. V trimming: 6 bases; J trimming: 8 bases; junction bases outside the gene matches: 11. This CDR3 comprises 15 residues. Germline CDR1 is MNHEY and CDR2 is SMNVEV (reference sequence). CDR3 sequence (DNA): TGTGCCAGCAGGCCAGAGCTAGCGGGAGTAGGTACGCAGTATTTT. Translating gives CASRPELAGVGTQYF.

The chain combines TRBV4-1 with TRBJ2-3; D possibly corresponds to TRBD2 (5 bases). Germline loops: CDR1 MGHRA, CDR2 YSYEKL. V shed 3 bases and J shed 4 bases, with 11 bases lying between them. This CDR3 comprises 14 residues. The CDR3 sequence is CASSHEGPADTQYF. The CDR3 bases are TGCGCCAGCAGCCATGAGGGTCCGGCAGATACGCAGTATTTT.

This clone came up a few times. The genes are TRBV5-4 and TRBJ1-2; a weak D match, TRBD1 (6 bases). CDR1 is SGHNT and CDR2 is YYREEE in the germline V gene (reference sequence). CDR3 length equals 14 residues. The germline V and J ends were trimmed by 5 bases and 1 base, with 12 bases remaining between them. CDR3 nucleotide sequence: TGTGCCAGCAGACAAGGGGGAAGTAACTATGGCTACACCTTC. Protein sequence: CASRQGGSNYGYTF.

This clone was seen a handful of times. The gene calls are TRBV9 and TRBJ1-4; D call uncertain. The CDR3 has 17 residues. From germline, CDR1 is SGDLS and CDR2 YYNGEE. V was clipped by 1 base and J by 0 bases, with 13 bases between them. For the CDR3, the DNA is TGTGCCAGCAGCGTAAACCCCGCCAGTGCAACTAATGAAAAACTGTTTTTT. Translating gives CASSVNPASATNEKLFF.

This chain uses TRBV10-3 with TRBJ1-2; tentative D call: TRBD1 (6 bases). Germline loops: CDR1 ENHRY, CDR2 SYGVKD. Trimming pared 3 bases from V and 5 bases from J, leaving 16 bases between. The CDR3 loop spans 15 amino acids. The CDR3, as DNA: TGTGCCATCAGTGACTTGGGGGCGGTTGGTTATGGCTACACCTTC. Translation: CAISDLGAVGYGYTF.